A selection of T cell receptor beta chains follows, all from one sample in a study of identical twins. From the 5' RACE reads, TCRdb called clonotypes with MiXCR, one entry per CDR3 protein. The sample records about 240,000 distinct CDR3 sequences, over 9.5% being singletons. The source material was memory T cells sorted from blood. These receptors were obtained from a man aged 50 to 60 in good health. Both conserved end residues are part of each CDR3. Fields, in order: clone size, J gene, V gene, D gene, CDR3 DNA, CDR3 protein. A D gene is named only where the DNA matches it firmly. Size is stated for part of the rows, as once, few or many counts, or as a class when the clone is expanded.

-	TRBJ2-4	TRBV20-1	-	TGCAGTGCTAGAGCCGTTGGCGAAAAAAACATTCAGTACTTC	CSARAVGEKNIQYF
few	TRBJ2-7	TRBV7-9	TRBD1	TGTGCCAGCAGCTTAATTGGACAGGCTCGCGATTCCTACGAGCAGTACTTC	CASSLIGQARDSYEQYF
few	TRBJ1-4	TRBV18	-	TGTGCCAGCTCACCAGAGACAGCTAATGAAAAACTGTTTTTT	CASSPETANEKLFF
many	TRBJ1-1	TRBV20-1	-	TGCAGTGCCTTCGGGAACACTGAAGCTTTCTTT	CSAFGNTEAFF
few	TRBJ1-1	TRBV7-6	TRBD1	TGTGCCAGCAGCATGGGACAGATAAACACTGAAGCTTTCTTT	CASSMGQINTEAFF
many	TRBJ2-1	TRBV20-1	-	TGCAGTGCTAGAGATATCGAGCCTACCAATGAGCAGTTCTTC	CSARDIEPTNEQFF
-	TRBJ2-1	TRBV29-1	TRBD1	TGCAGCGTAGGGACAGGGGTCGGCATTCGGGAGCAGTTCTTC	CSVGTGVGIREQFF
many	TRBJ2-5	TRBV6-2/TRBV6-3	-	TGTGCCAGCAGTTACTCGACTGGGCCACCCCAATATTCAAGAGAGACCCAGTACTTC	CASSYSTGPPQYSRETQYF
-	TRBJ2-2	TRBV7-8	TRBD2	TGTGCCAGCAGCTTAGTAGCGGGCGATGTCACCGGGGAGCTGTTTTTT	CASSLVAGDVTGELFF
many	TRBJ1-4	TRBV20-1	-	TGCAGTGCCGATCCGGAGGGAGCACTAGGTGAAAAACTGTTTTTT	CSADPEGALGEKLFF
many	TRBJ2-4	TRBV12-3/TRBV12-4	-	TGTGCCAGCAGTTTTTTTGACAAAAACATTCAGTACTTC	CASSFFDKNIQYF
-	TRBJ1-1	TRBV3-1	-	TGTGCCAGCAGCCGCGCTTTAAGTGGAGGGGCTGAAGCTTTCTTT	CASSRALSGGAEAFF
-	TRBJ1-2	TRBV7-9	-	TGTGCCAGCCTCGCACCGAATAACTATGGCTACACCTTC	CASLAPNNYGYTF
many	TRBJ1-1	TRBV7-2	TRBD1	TGTGCCAGCAGCCCGGGACAGGCACTCGACCACACTGAAGCTTTCTTT	CASSPGQALDHTEAFF
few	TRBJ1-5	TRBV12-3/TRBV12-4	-	TGTGCCAGCAGTTTTGGGGACACAAATCAGCCCCAGCATTTT	CASSFGDTNQPQHF
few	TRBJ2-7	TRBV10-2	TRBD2	TGCGCCAGCAGTGAGTTGGGAGTGGGAGGGAGTTACGAGCAGTACTTC	CASSELGVGGSYEQYF
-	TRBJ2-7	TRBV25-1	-	TGTGCCAGCAGTGCCCTTGTGGTCCCTCACCGGGCCTACGAGCAGTACTTC	CASSALVVPHRAYEQYF
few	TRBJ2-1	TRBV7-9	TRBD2	TGTGCCAGCATTCCCCTCCAGGCGGGAGCCTACAATGAGCAGTTCTTC	CASIPLQAGAYNEQFF
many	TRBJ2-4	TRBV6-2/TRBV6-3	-	TGTGCCAGCAGTTATGGAGGGACCGGCAAAAACATTCAGTACTTC	CASSYGGTGKNIQYF
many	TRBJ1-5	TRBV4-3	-	TGCGCCAGCAGCCAAGGGCAGAATCAGCCCCAGCATTTT	CASSQGQNQPQHF
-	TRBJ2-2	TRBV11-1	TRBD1	TGTGCCAGCAGCTCCTTACCGGGACAGGGGCGACAAGCGAACACCGGGGAGCTGTTTTTT	CASSSLPGQGRQANTGELFF
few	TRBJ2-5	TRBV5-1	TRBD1	TGCGCCAGCAGCCCCCGGACAGGACGTGCCCAAGAGACCCAGTACTTC	CASSPRTGRAQETQYF
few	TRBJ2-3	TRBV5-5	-	TGTGCCAGCAGTAGTGGGGCAGGGGATTGGGATACGCAGTATTTT	CASSSGAGDWDTQYF
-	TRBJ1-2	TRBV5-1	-	TGCGCCAGCAGCACCTCCGGGACGTCCAACTATGGCTACACCTTC	CASSTSGTSNYGYTF
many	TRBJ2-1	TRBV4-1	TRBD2	TGCGCCAGCAGCCAAACAAGCGGGGGGGCCGTAGGTGAGCAGTTCTTC	CASSQTSGGAVGEQFF
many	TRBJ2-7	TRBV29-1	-	TGCAGCGTTGCTTTCGGAGCAGGGCACGGCGAGCAGTACTTC	CSVAFGAGHGEQYF
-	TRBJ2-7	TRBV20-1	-	TGCAGTGCACTAGGGTATGAGGCCTACGAGCAGTACTTC	CSALGYEAYEQYF
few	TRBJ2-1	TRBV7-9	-	TGTGCCAGCAGTCAGGACTTTTCTCAGCAGTTCTTC	CASSQDFSQQFF
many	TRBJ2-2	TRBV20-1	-	TGCAGTGCTAGAGGGGAGAACACCGGGGAGCTGTTTTTT	CSARGENTGELFF
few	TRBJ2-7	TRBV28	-	TGTGCCACTTCCGGGGTAGATGAAGAGCAGTACTTC	CATSGVDEEQYF
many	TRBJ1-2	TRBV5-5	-	TGTGCCAGCAGCTTGGTTGTTGGGCAGGGCTATGGCTACACCTTC	CASSLVVGQGYGYTF
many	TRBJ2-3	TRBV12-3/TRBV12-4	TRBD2	TGTGCCAGCAGTTGGACTAGCGGGAGAGTAGATACGCAGTATTTT	CASSWTSGRVDTQYF
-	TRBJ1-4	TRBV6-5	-	TGTGCCAGCAGTTACGGGCCCAGGGCTGAAAAACTGTTTTTT	CASSYGPRAEKLFF
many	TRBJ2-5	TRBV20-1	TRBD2	TGCAGTGCTAGTATGGGACTAGCGCAAGAGACCCAGTACTTC	CSASMGLAQETQYF
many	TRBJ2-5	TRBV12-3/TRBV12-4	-	TGTGCCAGCAGTTTATCGGGGTTCCAAGAGACCCAGTACTTC	CASSLSGFQETQYF
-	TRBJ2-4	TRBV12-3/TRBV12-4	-	TGTGCCAGCAGAAGGGGCCGCGACATTCAGTACTTC	CASRRGRDIQYF
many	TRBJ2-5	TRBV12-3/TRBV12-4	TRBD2	TGTGCCAGCAGATCAGCGGGGGGGCCGGAGACCCAGTACTTC	CASRSAGGPETQYF
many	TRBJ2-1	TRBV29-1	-	TGCAGCGCCCCCCAAGGTAGAGGGTTCGGTGAGCAGTTCTTC	CSAPQGRGFGEQFF
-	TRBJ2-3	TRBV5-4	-	TGTGCCAGCAGCTTGCAAGCGGGCGAAGGCACAGATACGCAGTATTTT	CASSLQAGEGTDTQYF
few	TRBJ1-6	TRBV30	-	TGTGCCTGGAGTGTAGGCCAGCTTAATTCACCCCTCCACTTT	CAWSVGQLNSPLHF
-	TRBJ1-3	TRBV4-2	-	TGTGCCAGCAGCCAAGACCGTGCGGCAGCTCACGACACCATATATTTT	CASSQDRAAAHDTIYF
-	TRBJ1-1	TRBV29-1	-	TGCAGCGTTGTTTCCGGGATGAACACTGAAGCTTTCTTT	CSVVSGMNTEAFF
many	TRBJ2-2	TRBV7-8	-	TGTGCCAGCAGCTTAGCGCCCCCCGGGGAGCTGTTTTTT	CASSLAPPGELFF
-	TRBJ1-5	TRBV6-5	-	TGTGCCAGCAGTTACGACGACAGGACGCAGCCCCAGCATTTT	CASSYDDRTQPQHF
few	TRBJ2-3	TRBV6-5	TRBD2	TGTGCCAGCAGTTACCCTAGCGGGGGGGCAAAAGATACGCAGTATTTT	CASSYPSGGAKDTQYF
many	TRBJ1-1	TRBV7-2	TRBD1	TGTGCCAGCATCATCGACAGGGGGAGGAACACTGAAGCTTTCTTT	CASIIDRGRNTEAFF
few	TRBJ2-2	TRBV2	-	TGTGCCAGCAGTGCAGGGGGGAACGGGGAGCTGTTTTTT	CASSAGGNGELFF
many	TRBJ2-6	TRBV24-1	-	TGTGCCACCAGTGATGAGGGTTCTGGGGCCAACGTCCTGACTTTC	CATSDEGSGANVLTF
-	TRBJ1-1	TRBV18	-	TGTGCCAGCTCACTTACGGCAAGGGCTGAAGCTTTCTTT	CASSLTARAEAFF
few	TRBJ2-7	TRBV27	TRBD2	TGTGCCAGCCGAGGACTAGCGGGGGGTTACGAGCAGTACTTC	CASRGLAGGYEQYF
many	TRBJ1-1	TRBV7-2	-	TGTGCCAGCAGCTCCTTCCGAAGCGCTGAAGCTTTCTTT	CASSSFRSAEAFF
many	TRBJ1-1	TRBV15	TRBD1	TGTGCCACCAGCAGCGTGAACAGGGGAAAAGCTTTCTTT	CATSSVNRGKAFF